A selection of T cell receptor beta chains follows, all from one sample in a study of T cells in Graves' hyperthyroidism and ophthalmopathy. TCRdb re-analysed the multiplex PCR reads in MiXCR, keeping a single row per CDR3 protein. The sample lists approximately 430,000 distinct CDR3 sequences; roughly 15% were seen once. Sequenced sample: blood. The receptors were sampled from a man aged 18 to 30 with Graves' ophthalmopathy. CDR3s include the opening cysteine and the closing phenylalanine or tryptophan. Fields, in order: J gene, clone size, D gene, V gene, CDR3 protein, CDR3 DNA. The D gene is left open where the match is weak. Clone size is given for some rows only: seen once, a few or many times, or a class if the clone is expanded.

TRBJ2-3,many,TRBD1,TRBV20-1,CRGDRTVDTQYF,TGCAGGGGGGACAGGACTGTGGATACGCAGTATTTT
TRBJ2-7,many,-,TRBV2,CASSEVATSSSYEQYF,TGTGCCAGCAGTGAAGTAGCAACTAGCAGCTCCTACGAGCAGTACTTC
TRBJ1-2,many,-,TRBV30,CAWSVSVWGFNYGYTF,TGTGCCTGGAGTGTATCAGTATGGGGTTTTAACTATGGCTACACCTTC
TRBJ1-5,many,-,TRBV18,CASSPLEGSNQPQHF,TGTGCCAGCTCACCCTTGGAGGGTAGCAATCAGCCCCAGCATTTT
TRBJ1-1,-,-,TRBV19,CASQGGKPEAFF,TGTGCCAGTCAGGGAGGGAAACCTGAAGCTTTCTTT
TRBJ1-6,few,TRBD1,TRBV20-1,CSALQGEKNSPLHF,TGCAGTGCCCTGCAGGGGGAGAAAAATTCACCCCTCCACTTT
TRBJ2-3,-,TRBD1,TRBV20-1,CSARGTGGTDTQYF,TGCAGTGCCCGGGGGACAGGGGGCACAGATACGCAGTATTTT
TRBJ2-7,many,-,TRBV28,CASSLDPSSYEQYF,TGTGCCAGCAGTTTAGACCCGAGCTCCTACGAGCAGTACTTC
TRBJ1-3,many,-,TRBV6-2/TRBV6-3,CASSWNDSGNTIYF,TGTGCCAGCAGTTGGAACGACTCTGGAAACACCATATATTTT
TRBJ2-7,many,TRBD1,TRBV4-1,CASSQKEADRDEQYF,TGCGCCAGCAGCCAAAAGGAAGCGGACAGGGACGAGCAGTACTTC
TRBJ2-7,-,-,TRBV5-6,CASSFGDLSYEQYF,TGTGCCAGCAGCTTTGGGGACCTCTCCTACGAGCAGTACTTC
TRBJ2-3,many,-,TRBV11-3,CASSLEWADTQYF,TGTGCCAGCAGCCTAGAGTGGGCAGATACGCAGTATTTT
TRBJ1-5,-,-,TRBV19,CASSIGRGLRQPQHF,TGTGCCAGTAGTATAGGTCGGGGTTTACGGCAGCCCCAGCATTTT
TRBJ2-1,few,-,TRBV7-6,CASSLAALQNNEQFF,TGTGCCAGCAGCTTAGCGGCTCTTCAGAACAATGAGCAGTTCTTC
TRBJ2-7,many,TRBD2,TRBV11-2,CANSPPSGRAYEQYF,TGTGCCAACAGCCCCCCTAGCGGGAGGGCCTACGAGCAGTACTTC
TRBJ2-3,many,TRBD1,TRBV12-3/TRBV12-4,CASSLAGTGGSSTQYF,TGTGCCAGCAGCCTAGCGGGGACAGGGGGGTCTAGTACGCAGTATTTT
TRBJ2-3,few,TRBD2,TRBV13,CASSPRPGTSGMGTDTQYF,TGTGCCAGCAGCCCACGGCCGGGGACTAGCGGGATGGGCACAGATACGCAGTATTTT
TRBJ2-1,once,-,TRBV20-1,CSASLASGGEQFF,TGCAGTGCTTCTTTAGCCAGTGGGGGTGAGCAGTTCTTC
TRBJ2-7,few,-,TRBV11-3,CASSLAGQYYEQYF,TGTGCCAGCAGCTTAGCAGGACAGTACTACGAGCAGTACTTC
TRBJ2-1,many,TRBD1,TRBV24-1,CATSGTDRGRFNYNEQFF,TGTGCCACCAGTGGAACAGACAGGGGTCGGTTCAACTACAATGAGCAGTTCTTC
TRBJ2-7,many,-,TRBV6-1,CASREEFLGTTYEQYF,TGTGCCAGCAGGGAGGAGTTTTTAGGCACGACCTACGAGCAGTACTTC
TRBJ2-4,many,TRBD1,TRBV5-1,CASSTGQGQNIQYF,TGCGCCAGCAGCACCGGACAGGGCCAAAACATTCAGTACTTC
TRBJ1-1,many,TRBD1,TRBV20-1,CSAARQGDTEAFF,TGCAGTGCTGCACGGCAGGGGGACACTGAAGCTTTCTTT
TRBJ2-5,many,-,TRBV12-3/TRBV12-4,CATQAAGQETQYF,TGTGCCACCCAGGCGGCGGGGCAAGAGACCCAGTACTTC